These 10 T cell receptor beta chains share one sample of origin, sequenced in a study of blood T cell repertoires in COVID-19. The protocol was immunoSEQ multiplex PCR, while the TCRdb copy is restricted to in-frame clones and leaves out a portion. This sample carries about 530,000 clones, 70% to 90% of them seen once, and the ten largest clones take around 7.8%. Sequenced material: peripheral blood. Receptors were obtained from a woman aged 45-65 years with COVID-19, enrolled during active disease.

The genes are TRBV5-4 and TRBJ2-3; D is possibly TRBD1 (5 bases). Per the germline V gene, CDR1 is SGHNT and CDR2 is YYREEE (reference sequence). CDR3 length: 14 amino acids. V was cut by 4 bases and J by 2 bases, with 11 bases left in between. The CDR3 DNA is TGTGCCAGCAGCGGGGCCCCATTCACAGATACGCAGTATTTT. It translates to CASSGAPFTDTQYF.

This chain joins TRBV29-1 and TRBJ1-1; D may be TRBD1 (6 bases). This CDR3 contains 13 residues. Germline CDR1 reads SQVTM; CDR2 reads ANQGSEA. V shed 7 bases and J shed 4 bases, with 16 bases lying between them. In DNA form, the CDR3 reads TGCAGCGCCCTGACAGGTCGGGGCACTGAAGCTTTCTTT. Its protein is CSALTGRGTEAFF.

This chain connects TRBV30 to TRBJ1-6; D not certain. The V gene's germline CDR1 is GTSNPN and CDR2 SVGIG (reference sequence). Trimming stripped 4 bases from V and 7 bases from J, with 14 bases between. This CDR3 contains 14 residues. CDR3 region: CAWMGGRWNSPLHF. The CDR3 coding sequence is TGTGCCTGGATGGGAGGACGATGGAATTCACCCCTCCACTTT.

J is TRBJ2-7 and V is TRBV12-3 or TRBV12-4; D not certain. The CDR3 is made up of 12 amino acids. Trimming cost V 0 bases and J 6 bases, with 6 bases left between them. The CDR3 region is CASSLASVEQYF. The CDR3 bases are TGTGCCAGCAGTTTAGCGTCAGTCGAGCAGTACTTC.

V gene TRBV2 combines with J gene TRBJ2-7, with D tentatively TRBD2 (7 bases). CDR1 SNHLY and CDR2 FYNNEI come from the germline V gene. CDR3 length equals 14 residues. With 3 bases removed from V and 6 bases from J, the gap between germline ends came to 15 bases. For the CDR3, the DNA is TGTGCCAGCAGTGATATTGCGGGGGCGCGCGAGCAGTACTTC. Its protein product is CASSDIAGAREQYF.

The chain carries TRBV13 and TRBJ2-7; maybe TRBD1 (5 bases). CDR3 length: 16 residues. Trimming took 4 bases from V and 3 from J, leaving 19 bases between them. Germline loops: CDR1 PRHDT, CDR2 FYEKMQ (reference sequence). For the CDR3, the DNA is TGTGCCAGCAGCTCCAGGGTAAGGGTCGAACACTACGAGCAGTACTTC. This encodes CASSSRVRVEHYEQYF.

This chain links TRBV2 with TRBJ1-4, with D perhaps TRBD1 (5 bases). CDR1 and CDR2 from the germline V gene are SNHLY and FYNNEI. Trimming took 3 bases from V and 7 from J, leaving 9 bases between them. This CDR3 region has 13 residues. CDR3 nucleotide sequence: TGTGCCAGCAGTGAGGGGCCCGTTGAAAAACTGTTTTTT. Its protein is CASSEGPVEKLFF. The full variable domain, rest sourced from reference TRBV2 and TRBJ1-4, is EPEVTQTPSHQVTQMGQEVILRCVPISNHLYFYWYRQILGQKVEFLVSFYNNEISEKSEIFDDQFSVERPDGSNFTLKIRSTKLEDSAMYFCASSEGPVEKLFFGSGTQLSVL.

The chain joins TRBV7-9 to TRBJ1-1; TRBD1 aligns across 7 bases. The V gene end was trimmed by 5 bases and the J gene end by 1 base; junction bases not matched to a gene: 7. This CDR3 has 15 residues. In germline, CDR1 is SEHNR, CDR2 FQNEAQ (reference sequence). The CDR3 region is CASSPQGVQNTEAFF. CDR3 coding DNA: TGTGCCAGCAGCCCCCAGGGGGTACAGAACACTGAAGCTTTCTTT.

The sample holds a few counts of this clone. The chain links TRBV6-5 to TRBJ2-7; D possibly corresponds to TRBD1 (6 bases). Trimming took 8 bases from V and 2 from J, leaving 10 bases between them. There are 12 residues in the CDR3. Germline V CDR1 and CDR2: MNHEY, SVGAGI. CDR3 in DNA: TGTGCCAGCCATAAGGGGGCCTACGAGCAGTACTTC. It yields the protein CASHKGAYEQYF.

The rearrangement joins TRBV11-2 to TRBJ1-6; D uncertain. Germline CDR1 SGHAT, CDR2 FQNNGV. The CDR3 covers 15 residues. V dropped 2 bases and J dropped 7 bases, with 12 bases sitting between them. CDR3 DNA sequence: TGTGCCAGCAGCTTACGAGGGATCGACAATTCACCCCTCCACTTT. This gives the protein CASSLRGIDNSPLHF. The full variable domain, its missing parts supplied by reference TRBV11-2 and TRBJ1-6, is EAGVAQSPRYKIIEKRQSVAFWCNPISGHATLYWYQQILGQGPKLLIQFQNNGVVDDSQLPKDRFSAERLKGVDSTLKIQPAKLEDSAVYLCASSLRGIDNSPLHFGNGTRLTVT.